This T cell receptor (beta chain) appears in the sequencing data of a study of shared clonotypes between healthy human individuals. Produced via immunoSEQ multiplex PCR; TCRdb's table is partial and in-frame only. The repertoire holds some 2.1 million clones, with 85% to 95% as singletons. The V end was cut by 3 bases, the J end by 8 bases, with 19 bases between. CDR3 size: 15 residues. The germline V gene has CDR1 GTSNPN and CDR2 SVGIG (reference sequence). The sample taken for sequencing was naive CD4+ T cells sorted from blood. Subset described: CD45RA+ positively selected. The TCR sequence derives from a man aged 18-30 years in good health. The V and J genes are TRBV30 and TRBJ1-4; D is ambiguous. CDR3 in DNA: TGTGCCTGGAGCCCCTCACACCGACCGGGGGAAAAACTGTTTTTT. Its protein is CAWSPSHRPGEKLFF.